These 31 T cell receptor beta chains were sequenced from one sample in a study of vaccination and CD4 T cells after COVID-19. The antigens these receptors bind are not known. The Oncomine TCR Beta short-read assay was applied to DNA of cultured CD4+ T cells. TCRdb re-called the PCR reads through MiXCR, storing one row per CDR3 protein. The table shows over 9,500 distinct CDR3 sequences, with roughly 70% occurring only once. As for treatment: roughly ten-day PBMC culture with coronavirus spike peptide pools or control peptides (ViraFEST assay). Sequencing was done on a sample of CD4+ T cells from blood, cultured in vitro. All receptors derive from a human donor who had recovered from COVID-19.

V usage is TRBV20-1 and J usage is TRBJ1-1; perhaps TRBD1 as D (6 bases). V was pared by 3 bases and J by 11 bases, with 22 bases between. Germline CDR1 DFQATT, CDR2 SNEGSKA (reference sequence). The CDR3 totals 14 residues. CDR3 loop: CSASSPTGHQGAFF. CDR3 sequence (DNA): TGCAGTGCTAGTTCACCAACAGGGCACCAAGGGGCTTTCTTT.

This clonotype rates as medium-sized. The chain carries TRBV27 and TRBJ1-3, with TRBD1 matching 7 bases. Germline V CDR1 and CDR2: MNHEY, SMNVEV (reference sequence). The CDR3 covers 20 residues. J lost 8 bases, V lost 4 bases, and 26 bases had no gene match. CDR3 protein: CASSSAVNTVQGLSGHTIYF. The DNA of the CDR3 is TGTGCCAGCAGTTCAGCCGTTAACACCGTACAGGGGCTCTCCGGGCACACCATATATTTT.

This chain uses TRBV2 with TRBJ2-7; TRBD1 might be the D (6 bases). Germline-derived CDR1 and CDR2 are SNHLY and FYNNEI. Trimming removed 6 bases from V and 4 bases from J, with 10 bases in between. This CDR3 region has 12 residues. CDR3 region: CASRPDSYEQYF. In DNA form, the CDR3 reads TGTGCCAGCAGGCCGGACAGTTACGAGCAGTACTTC.

The chain's CDR3 is CASSVWTNKQYF. DNA for the CDR3: TGTGCCAGCAGTGTATGGACGAATAAGCAGTACTTC. The chain is built from TRBV27 and TRBJ2-7, with D unresolved. Germline V gene sequence: CDR1 MNHEY, CDR2 SMNVEV (reference sequence). V was cut by 5 bases and J by 8 bases, with 13 bases left in between. The CDR3 runs 12 residues.

V is TRBV10-3 and J is TRBJ1-1, with 8 bases lining up with TRBD1. Losses at the gene ends were 3 bases for V and 1 base for J; bases not matched to a gene: 4. This CDR3 is 15 amino acids long. Germline V gene sequence: CDR1 ENHRY, CDR2 SYGVKD. The CDR3 region is CAISDIDRGNTEAFF. DNA for the CDR3: TGTGCCATCAGTGATATCGACAGGGGGAACACTGAAGCTTTCTTT.

The chain combines TRBV28 with TRBJ1-2; D is ambiguous. The CDR3 totals 13 residues. Trimming stripped 8 bases from V and 4 bases from J, with 14 bases between. Germline V gene sequence: CDR1 MDHEN, CDR2 SYDVKM. The CDR3, as DNA: TGTGCCAGCGCCCACCCCGAGGGCTATGGCTACACCTTC. It yields the protein CASAHPEGYGYTF.

The chain recombines TRBV6-1 with TRBJ1-4; 8 positions agree with TRBD1. The V gene's germline CDR1 is MNHNS and CDR2 SASEGT. CDR3 length: 14 amino acids. J was trimmed by 5 bases and V by 8 bases; bases with no gene match: 7. The CDR3 sequence: CASFPGQANEKLFF. CDR3 coding DNA: TGTGCCAGCTTCCCGGGACAGGCGAATGAAAAACTGTTTTTT.

The rearrangement uses TRBV2 and TRBJ1-1; weak D call: TRBD1 (6 bases). V was clipped by 9 bases and J by 0 bases, with 11 bases between them. This CDR3 contains 13 residues. Germline V gene lookup returns CDR1 SNHLY and CDR2 FYNNEI. The CDR3 nucleotides are TGTGCCAGAACACAGGGACTGAACACTGAAGCTTTCTTT. It codes for CARTQGLNTEAFF.

Only a few counts were recorded for this clonotype. The V call is TRBV28, the J call TRBJ1-5; a possible D gene is TRBD1 (5 bases). This CDR3 is built from 17 residues. The germline V and J ends were trimmed by 5 bases and 0 bases, with 17 bases remaining between them. Germline CDR1 MDHEN, CDR2 SYDVKM. The CDR3 here is CASSLLRVGFSNQPQHF. As DNA, the CDR3 is TGTGCCAGCAGTCTCCTCAGGGTAGGGTTTAGCAATCAGCCCCAGCATTTT.

The chain has TRBV15 and TRBJ2-4; TRBD2 agrees at 10 bases. The CDR3 sequence is 20 residues long. Unmatched junction bases numbered 15, after V lost 4 bases and J lost 0 bases. Germline V gives CDR1 LNHNV, CDR2 YYDKDF (reference sequence). CDR3 protein: CATSKLTSGTTILAKNIQYF. CDR3 coding DNA: TGTGCCACCAGCAAGCTTACTAGCGGGACAACAATACTAGCCAAAAACATTCAGTACTTC. The full variable domain, with the rest looked up from reference TRBV15 and TRBJ2-4, is DAMVIQNPRYQVTQFGKPVTLSCSQTLNHNVMYWYQQKSSQAPKLLFHYYDKDFNNEADTPDNFQSRRPNTSFCFLDIRSPGLGDTAMYLCATSKLTSGTTILAKNIQYFGAGTRLSVL.

The V and J genes are TRBV27 and TRBJ1-2; maybe TRBD1 (5 bases). Germline CDR1 MNHEY, CDR2 SMNVEV (reference sequence). This CDR3 contains 14 residues. V was clipped by 3 bases and J by 5 bases, with 13 bases between them. The CDR3 nucleotides read TGTGCCAGCAGTTTCCTTGGCCCAGGGTATGGCTACACCTTC. It codes for CASSFLGPGYGYTF.

This chain joins TRBV28 and TRBJ2-5; 14 bases fit TRBD2. The length of the CDR3 is 16 residues. The ends lost 8 bases at V and 5 bases at J; junction bases unmatched: 10. CDR1 is MDHEN, CDR2 SYDVKM, per germline. CDR3 sequence (DNA): TGTGCCAGCCGGCGGGGACTAGCGGGAGTACGGGAGACCCAGTACTTC. This gives the protein CASRRGLAGVRETQYF.

The V gene is TRBV6-1, the J gene TRBJ1-5; D remains ambiguous. With 6 bases removed from V and 0 bases from J, the gap between germline ends came to 9 bases. Per the germline V gene, CDR1 is MNHNS and CDR2 is SASEGT. This CDR3 has 14 amino acids. This chain's CDR3 is CASSPENSNQPQHF. The CDR3 DNA follows: TGTGCCAGCAGCCCCGAGAATAGCAATCAGCCCCAGCATTTT.

V and J are TRBV20-1 and TRBJ1-5; 9 nucleotides line up with TRBD1. CDR3 size: 17 residues. After removal of 3 bases from V and 1 base from J, the junction contained 10 bases not matched to a gene. CDR1 DFQATT and CDR2 SNEGSKA come from the germline V gene (reference sequence). CDR3 bases: TGCAGTGCTAGCGTGGGGACAGGGCACCGGAGCAATCAGCCCCAGCATTTT. It specifies CSASVGTGHRSNQPQHF.

In this sample, this clonotype is medium-sized. The chain combines TRBV30 with TRBJ2-1; perhaps TRBD2 as D (6 bases). Trimming cost V 4 bases and J 1 base, with 11 bases left between them. The CDR3 covers 14 residues. The germline CDR1 and CDR2 sequences are GTSNPN and SVGIG (reference sequence). The CDR3 protein is CAWIDGSSYNEQFF. The CDR3 DNA is TGTGCCTGGATAGACGGGAGTTCCTACAATGAGCAGTTCTTC.

The J gene is TRBJ2-3, the V gene TRBV30; D remains unclear. There are 14 residues in the CDR3. The germline gives CDR1 GTSNPN, CDR2 SVGIG (reference sequence). V was shortened by 2 bases and J by 0 bases, with 9 bases between the two germline ends. The CDR3 is CAWSSPASTDTQYF. CDR3 nucleotide sequence: TGTGCCTGGAGTTCCCCGGCTAGCACAGATACGCAGTATTTT.

V and J are TRBV20-1 and TRBJ1-2; no firm D call. CDR1 is DFQATT and CDR2 is SNEGSKA in the germline V gene (reference sequence). V lost 3 bases to trimming and J lost 6 bases, with 14 bases between them. CDR3 length: 13 residues. The CDR3 region has the DNA TGCAGTGCTAGTGCTGGTCAGATAGATGGCTACACCTTC. Translating gives CSASAGQIDGYTF.

V and J are TRBV20-1 and TRBJ2-3, with a possible D match to TRBD2 (5 bases). Germline V CDR1 and CDR2: DFQATT, SNEGSKA (reference sequence). V was cut by 0 bases and J by 4 bases, with 11 bases left in between. The CDR3 totals 14 residues. The CDR3 reads CSARDPWGADTQYF. The DNA of the CDR3 is TGCAGTGCTAGAGATCCGTGGGGAGCAGATACGCAGTATTTT.

This clonotype appeared a single time. The chain's CDR3 is CASSRGRDETQYF. The CDR3 DNA is TGTGCCAGCTCACGGGGCAGGGATGAGACCCAGTACTTC. V usage is TRBV18 and J usage is TRBJ2-5; D might be TRBD1 (5 bases). The V gene's germline CDR1 is KGHSH and CDR2 LQKENI. This CDR3 is built from 13 residues. V lost 4 bases and J lost 5, with 11 bases in between.

The chain has TRBV20-1 and TRBJ2-2, with 10 bases fitting TRBD1. The CDR3 runs to 14 residues. CDR1 is DFQATT and CDR2 is SNEGSKA in the germline V gene (reference sequence). Trimming removed 3 bases from V and 8 bases from J; junction bases left unmatched: 6. As DNA, the CDR3 is TGCAGTGCTAGCCAAAGACAGGGGGCGGGGGAGCTGTTTTTT. It is translated as CSASQRQGAGELFF.

This sequence joins TRBV6-4 and TRBJ1-2, with 7 bases aligning to TRBD1. Germline values: CDR1 MRHNA, CDR2 SNTAGT. The CDR3 runs 13 residues. Unmatched junction bases numbered 2, after V lost 5 bases and J lost 2 bases. Written as DNA, the CDR3 is TGTGCCAGCAGTCGGACAGGAAACTATGGCTACACCTTC. Translation gives CASSRTGNYGYTF.

The chain joins TRBV18 to TRBJ1-1; possible D gene TRBD1, 6 bases. V dropped 3 bases and J dropped 1 base, with 18 bases sitting between them. Germline loops: CDR1 KGHSH, CDR2 LQKENI. This CDR3 contains 17 residues. CDR3 coding DNA: TGTGCCAGCTCACCGTACCCGGGACAAAGGACGAACACTGAAGCTTTCTTT. The encoded protein is CASSPYPGQRTNTEAFF.

The gene calls are TRBV5-1 and TRBJ1-2; D is unclear. Trimming took 4 bases from V and 4 from J, leaving 14 bases between them. There are 14 residues in the CDR3. Germline V lookup: CDR1 SGHRS, CDR2 YFSETQ. The CDR3, as DNA: TGCGCCAGCAGCCACGAACCAGGAACCTATGGCTACACCTTC. This encodes CASSHEPGTYGYTF.

This chain uses TRBV7-9 with TRBJ2-3; D may match TRBD1 or TRBD2 (5 bases each). Germline CDR1 reads SEHNR; CDR2 reads FQNEAQ (reference sequence). V was cut by 3 bases and J by 3 bases, with 10 bases left in between. The CDR3 totals 14 residues. CDR3 in DNA: TGTGCCAGCAGCTTTGAGGGGCTGACAGATACGCAGTATTTT. This codes for CASSFEGLTDTQYF.

In this sample, this clonotype turned up a few times. The rearrangement uses TRBV24-1 and TRBJ2-7; 9 bases align to TRBD1. The CDR3 extends over 15 amino acids. Trimming removed 3 bases from V and 3 bases from J; junction bases left unmatched: 5. In germline, CDR1 is KGHDR, CDR2 SFDVKD. In DNA, the CDR3 is TGTGCCACCAGTGATCCCCGGGACAGGGTCTACGAGCAGTACTTC. Protein product: CATSDPRDRVYEQYF.

This rearrangement joins TRBV7-9 to TRBJ1-2; no clear D. Trimming shortened V by 3 bases and J by 8 bases, and 10 bases separated the two germline ends. Germline V lookup: CDR1 SEHNR, CDR2 FQNEAQ (reference sequence). The CDR3 length is 12 residues. In DNA form, the CDR3 reads TGTGCCAGCAGCTTTGGGAGCTGGGGCTACACCTTC. It specifies CASSFGSWGYTF. The whole variable domain, filled in from reference TRBV7-9 and TRBJ1-2, reads DTGVSQNPRHKITKRGQNVTFRCDPISEHNRLYWYRQTLGQGPEFLTYFQNEAQLEKSRLLSDRFSAERPKGSFSTLEIQRTEQGDSAMYLCASSFGSWGYTFGSGTRLTVV.

This clonotype was found a few times. This rearrangement joins TRBV19 to TRBJ2-5; the match to TRBD2 covers 8 bases. Losses at the gene ends were 3 bases for V and 9 bases for J; bases not matched to a gene: 18. The CDR3 has 17 residues. Looked up from germline, CDR1 is LNHDA and CDR2 is SQIVND (reference sequence). CDR3 DNA sequence: TGTGCCAGTAGTATGGGATCAGCGGGGGAGACCCGTTCGTCCCAGTACTTC. Translated, it gives CASSMGSAGETRSSQYF.

The CDR3 loop is CASSEMFGRTNYGYTF. In DNA form, the CDR3 reads TGTGCCAGCAGTGAAATGTTTGGGAGGACTAACTATGGCTACACCTTC. This chain links TRBV6-1 with TRBJ1-2, with unresolved D. This CDR3 has 16 residues. Trimming removed 2 bases at V and 0 bases at J, with 13 bases between. CDR1 and CDR2 (germline): MNHNS, SASEGT.

The J gene is TRBJ1-1, the V gene TRBV7-9; D is unclear. Germline V gene sequence: CDR1 SEHNR, CDR2 FQNEAQ (reference sequence). This CDR3 is 14 amino acids long. V lost 4 bases, J lost 1 base, and 10 bases lay in between. The CDR3 reads CASSSQSWNTEAFF. Written as DNA, the CDR3 is TGTGCCAGCAGCTCACAGAGCTGGAACACTGAAGCTTTCTTT.

This chain joins TRBV9 and TRBJ1-5; D gene unclear. The V gene lost 3 bases and the J gene lost 7 bases, with 14 bases spanning the gap. This CDR3 has 14 amino acids. Germline loops: CDR1 SGDLS, CDR2 YYNGEE. CDR3 nucleotides: TGTGCCAGCAGCGAACGCCCCGCAGGCCAGCCCCAGCATTTT. Encoded protein: CASSERPAGQPQHF.

The V gene is TRBV24-1, the J gene TRBJ1-2; the D gene is possibly TRBD1 (6 bases). CDR3 size: 14 residues. CDR1 and CDR2 from the germline V gene are KGHDR and SFDVKD. V lost 6 bases and J lost 10, with 20 bases in between. CDR3 sequence (DNA): TGTGCCACCAGTTCTCCGGACAGCACAGCTGACTACACCTTC. Its protein is CATSSPDSTADYTF.